These 8 T cell receptor beta chains were sequenced from one sample in a study of blood T cell repertoires in COVID-19. Assay used: immunoSEQ multiplex PCR; TCRdb lists only in-frame clones, some missing. The sample includes some 250,000 clones, around 84% seen only once; the top ten take less than 20%. Specimen: PBMCs or T cells enriched from blood (not recorded which). The origin of the receptors is a man aged 18 to 30 who had recovered from COVID-19.

A few counts support this clone. The J gene is TRBJ2-1, the V gene TRBV9; 10 positions agree with TRBD2. J gave up 5 bases and V 5 bases, and 4 bases lay outside the gene matches. This CDR3 region has 14 residues. CDR1 is SGDLS, CDR2 YYNGEE, per germline. CDR3 loop: CASSLLAGDNEQFF. CDR3 DNA: TGTGCCAGCAGTCTCCTAGCGGGAGACAATGAGCAGTTCTTC.

The chain is built from TRBV2 and TRBJ2-3; TRBD2 aligns across 16 bases. Germline CDR1 reads SNHLY; CDR2 reads FYNNEI. Losses at the gene ends were 1 base for V and 3 bases for J; bases not matched to a gene: 10. The CDR3 is 20 residues long. The DNA for the CDR3 is TGTGCCAGCAGTGAAGTACGGGGGACTAGCGGGAGGGCCGGGACAGATACGCAGTATTTT. Its protein is CASSEVRGTSGRAGTDTQYF.

V gene TRBV11-3 combines with J gene TRBJ1-1; D not resolved. Germline CDR1 reads SGHNT; CDR2 reads YENEEA. V gave up 5 bases and J gave up 3 bases, with 10 bases separating them. The CDR3 is 13 amino acids. The CDR3 sequence: CASSAVRDTEAFF. The CDR3 region has the DNA TGTGCCAGCAGCGCCGTTCGGGACACTGAAGCTTTCTTT.

The rearrangement joins TRBV29-1 to TRBJ1-1; 7 nucleotides align to TRBD1. The CDR3 length is 13 residues. Germline CDR1 and CDR2: SQVTM and ANQGSEA. V shed 3 bases and J 4 bases; nucleotides not matched to a gene: 5. The CDR3 bases are TGCAGCGTTGAGGAGGGGGCGAGCACTGAAGCTTTCTTT. Its translation is CSVEEGASTEAFF.

This clone appeared a single time. This chain connects TRBV19 to TRBJ1-1, with 8 bases lining up with TRBD1. This CDR3 is built from 16 residues. Looked up from germline, CDR1 is LNHDA and CDR2 is SQIVND (reference sequence). The J segment lost 1 base and the V segment lost 6 bases, leaving 10 bases of the junction unmatched. CDR3 sequence: CASRDRALTSNTEAFF. CDR3 DNA sequence: TGTGCCAGTAGGGACAGGGCCCTCACCTCGAACACTGAAGCTTTCTTT. Full variable domain (remainder filled in from reference TRBV19 and TRBJ1-1): DGGITQSPKYLFRKEGQNVTLSCEQNLNHDAMYWYRQDPGQGLRLIYYSQIVNDFQKGDIAEGYSVSREKKESFPLTVTSAQKNPTAFYLCASRDRALTSNTEAFFGQGTRLTVV.

J is TRBJ2-1 and V is TRBV12-3 or TRBV12-4; unclear D gene. With 3 bases removed from V and 6 bases from J, the gap between germline ends came to 6 bases. There are 12 residues in the CDR3. The CDR3 nucleotides are TGTGCCAGCAGTTTGTCCGTCAATGAGCAGTTCTTC. It translates to CASSLSVNEQFF.

The chain recombines TRBV6-6 with TRBJ1-2; 7 bases are a match to TRBD1. CDR3 length equals 16 residues. The V and J ends lost 5 bases and 1 base, in that order; junction bases with no gene match: 10. Germline CDR1 and CDR2: MNHNY and SVGAGI (reference sequence). The CDR3 protein is CASSRQGTLRNYGYTF. In DNA form, the CDR3 reads TGTGCCAGCAGTCGACAGGGAACCCTTCGTAACTATGGCTACACCTTC.

The chain combines TRBV30 with TRBJ2-2, with D possibly being TRBD1 (6 bases). From germline, CDR1 is GTSNPN and CDR2 SVGIG (reference sequence). The CDR3 has 17 residues. The V and J ends lost 1 base and 1 base respectively, with 16 bases between them. The CDR3 sequence is CAWSGRRRGQNTGELFF. The CDR3 DNA reads as TGTGCCTGGAGTGGTCGACGCAGGGGTCAGAACACCGGGGAGCTGTTTTTT.